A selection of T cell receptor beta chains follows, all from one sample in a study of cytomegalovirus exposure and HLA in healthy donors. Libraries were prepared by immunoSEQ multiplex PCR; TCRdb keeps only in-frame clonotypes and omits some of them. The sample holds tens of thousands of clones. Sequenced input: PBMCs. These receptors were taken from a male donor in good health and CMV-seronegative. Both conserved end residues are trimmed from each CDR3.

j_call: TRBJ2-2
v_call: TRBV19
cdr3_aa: ASSYRTGFTGELF

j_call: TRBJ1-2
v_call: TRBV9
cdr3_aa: ASSATGNYGYT

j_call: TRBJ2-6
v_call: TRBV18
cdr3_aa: ASSPIGGIGAGANVLT

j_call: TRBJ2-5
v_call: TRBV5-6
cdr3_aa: ASSPGQGLVQY

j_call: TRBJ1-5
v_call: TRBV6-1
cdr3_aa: ASGPQGARQPQH

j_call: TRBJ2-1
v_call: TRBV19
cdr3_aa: ASSIDSLAGGSEQF

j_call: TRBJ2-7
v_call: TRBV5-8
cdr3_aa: ASSFSITYEQY

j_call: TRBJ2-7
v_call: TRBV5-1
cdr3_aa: ASGREGYEQS

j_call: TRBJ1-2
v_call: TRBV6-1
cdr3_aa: ASTEGAGYGYT

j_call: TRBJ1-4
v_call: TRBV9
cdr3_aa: ASSPRGRDEKLF

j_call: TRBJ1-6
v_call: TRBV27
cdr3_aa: ASSLWGGEYNSPLH

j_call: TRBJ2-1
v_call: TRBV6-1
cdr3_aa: AISSWGSGNEQF

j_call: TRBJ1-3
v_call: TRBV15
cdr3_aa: ATSRPTGSGGNTIY

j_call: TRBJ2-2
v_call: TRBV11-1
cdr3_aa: ASSLARRMTGVHTGELF

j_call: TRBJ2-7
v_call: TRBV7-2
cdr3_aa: ASSGQGRYEQY

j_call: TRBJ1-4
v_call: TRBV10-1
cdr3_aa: ASSEGVPRVNEKLF

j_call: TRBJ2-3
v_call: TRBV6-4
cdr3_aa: ASSSGSTDKQY

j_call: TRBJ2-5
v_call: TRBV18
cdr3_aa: ASSPLAGALQETQY

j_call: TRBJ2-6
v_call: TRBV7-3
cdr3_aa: ASSHGSSGANVLT

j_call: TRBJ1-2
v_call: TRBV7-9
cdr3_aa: ASSLRQIYGYT

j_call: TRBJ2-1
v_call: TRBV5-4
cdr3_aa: ASSRRDTNNEQF

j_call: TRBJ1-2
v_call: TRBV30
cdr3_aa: AGRAGQIGNYGYT

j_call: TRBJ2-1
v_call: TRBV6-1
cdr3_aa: ASVTGFSYNEQF

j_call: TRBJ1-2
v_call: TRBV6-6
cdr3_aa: ASSYQGQASGGYT

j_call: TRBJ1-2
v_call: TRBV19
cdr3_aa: ASSIPNSYGYT

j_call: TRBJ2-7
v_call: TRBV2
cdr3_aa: ASSGTGFEQY

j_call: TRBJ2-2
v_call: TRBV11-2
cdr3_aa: ASSPTGLAGGSTGELF

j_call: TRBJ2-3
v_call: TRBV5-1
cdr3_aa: ASSPIGQATDTQY

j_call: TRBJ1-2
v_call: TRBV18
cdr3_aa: ASSVRNRANYGYT

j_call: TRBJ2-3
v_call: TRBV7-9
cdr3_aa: ASSPGSLKTSSTDTQY

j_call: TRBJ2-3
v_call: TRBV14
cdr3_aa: ASSQGLLGADTQY

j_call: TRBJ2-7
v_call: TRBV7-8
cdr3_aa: ASSLAHLGTVTH

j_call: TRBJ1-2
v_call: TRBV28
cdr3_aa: ASSLYGPGGNYGYT

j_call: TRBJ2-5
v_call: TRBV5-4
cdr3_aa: ASSHTGGQETQY

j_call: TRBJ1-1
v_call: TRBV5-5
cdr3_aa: ASSFQQGRGTEAF

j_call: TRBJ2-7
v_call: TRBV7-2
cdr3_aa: ASSLGLAGGHNVEQY

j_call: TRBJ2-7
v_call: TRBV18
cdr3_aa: ASSETSAYEQY

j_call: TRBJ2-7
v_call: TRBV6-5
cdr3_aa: ASSYEGGQTYEQY